This is a list of T cell receptor beta chains from one sample in a study of T cells after yellow fever vaccination. TCRdb analysed the 5' RACE reads with MiXCR anew, one entry per CDR3 protein. The repertoire has some 300,000 distinct CDR3 sequences, less than 9.5% of them found once; the top ten carry under 20%. The sequences come from PBMCs, collected around 45 days after the first yellow fever vaccination. Source of these receptors: a man younger than 35 who received the YFV17D yellow fever vaccine. Both conserved end residues are part of each CDR3.

v_call	cdr3_aa
TRBV29-1	CSVSPFTDTQYF
TRBV20-1	CSARDQRDGYTF
TRBV13	CASWGASGNEQFF
TRBV20-1	CSANTGGPYNEQFF
TRBV27	CASSYPTVDYGYTF
TRBV27	CASSHRFRADTQYF
TRBV7-3	CASSPPGSSNEQFF
TRBV6-5	CASSYTRGGYEQYF
TRBV20-1	CSASSRQGTGNTIYF
TRBV10-2	CASSQRGGIRNEQFF
TRBV7-6	CASSLLSGDNEQFF
TRBV23-1	CASSQSVFRSSYNSPLHF
TRBV7-9	CASSAQGPGELFF
TRBV7-9	CASSLITSDTEAFF
TRBV27	CASRPFVLGGYNEQFF
TRBV7-9	CASSFTGGNSYNEQFF
TRBV4-3	CASSRSRSDLGETQYF
TRBV6-5	CASSTLGQALEAFF
TRBV18	CASSPLTGFKEQYF
TRBV7-2	CASTLNGRGAGNTQYF
TRBV28	CASSHRDGKYNEQFF
TRBV12-3/TRBV12-4	CASSPPLHNTEAFF
TRBV4-1	CASSQEVCFGYGELFF
TRBV12-3/TRBV12-4	CASSPAGETEAFF
TRBV7-9	CASSLVARSYNEQFF